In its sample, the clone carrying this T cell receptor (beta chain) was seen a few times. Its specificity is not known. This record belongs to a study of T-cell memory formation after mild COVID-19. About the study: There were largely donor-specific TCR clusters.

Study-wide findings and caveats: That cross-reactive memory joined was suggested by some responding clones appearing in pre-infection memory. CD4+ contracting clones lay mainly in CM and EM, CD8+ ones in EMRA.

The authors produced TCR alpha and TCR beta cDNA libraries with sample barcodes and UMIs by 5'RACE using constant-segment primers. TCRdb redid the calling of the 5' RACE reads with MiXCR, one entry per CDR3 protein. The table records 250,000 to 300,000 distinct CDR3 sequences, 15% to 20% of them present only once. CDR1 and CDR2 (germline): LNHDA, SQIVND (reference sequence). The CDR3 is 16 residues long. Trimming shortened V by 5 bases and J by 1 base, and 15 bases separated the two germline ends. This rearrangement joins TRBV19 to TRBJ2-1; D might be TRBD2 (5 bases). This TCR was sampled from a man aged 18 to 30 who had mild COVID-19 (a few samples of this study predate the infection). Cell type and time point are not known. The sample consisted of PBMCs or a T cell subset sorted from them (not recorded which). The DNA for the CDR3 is TGTGCCAGTAGTGCAACGCTCGGGGAGTCCTACAATGAGCAGTTCTTC. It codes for CASSATLGESYNEQFF.